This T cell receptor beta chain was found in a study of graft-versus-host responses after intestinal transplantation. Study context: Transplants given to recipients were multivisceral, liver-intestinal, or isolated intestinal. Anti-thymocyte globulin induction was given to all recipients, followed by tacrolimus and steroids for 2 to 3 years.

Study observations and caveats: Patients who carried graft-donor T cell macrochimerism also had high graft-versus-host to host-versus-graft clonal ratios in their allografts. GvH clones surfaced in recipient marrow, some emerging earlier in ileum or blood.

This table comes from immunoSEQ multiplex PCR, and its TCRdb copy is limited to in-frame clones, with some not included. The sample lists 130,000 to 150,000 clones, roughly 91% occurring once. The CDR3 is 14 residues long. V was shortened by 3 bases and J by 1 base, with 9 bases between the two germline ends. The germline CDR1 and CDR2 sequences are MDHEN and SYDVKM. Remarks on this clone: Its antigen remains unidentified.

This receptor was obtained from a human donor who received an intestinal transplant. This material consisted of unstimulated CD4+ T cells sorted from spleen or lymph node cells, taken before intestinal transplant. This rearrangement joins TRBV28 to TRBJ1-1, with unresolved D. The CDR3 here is CASSFEPRNTEAFF. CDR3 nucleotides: TGTGCCAGCAGTTTCGAACCTAGGAACACTGAAGCTTTCTTT.